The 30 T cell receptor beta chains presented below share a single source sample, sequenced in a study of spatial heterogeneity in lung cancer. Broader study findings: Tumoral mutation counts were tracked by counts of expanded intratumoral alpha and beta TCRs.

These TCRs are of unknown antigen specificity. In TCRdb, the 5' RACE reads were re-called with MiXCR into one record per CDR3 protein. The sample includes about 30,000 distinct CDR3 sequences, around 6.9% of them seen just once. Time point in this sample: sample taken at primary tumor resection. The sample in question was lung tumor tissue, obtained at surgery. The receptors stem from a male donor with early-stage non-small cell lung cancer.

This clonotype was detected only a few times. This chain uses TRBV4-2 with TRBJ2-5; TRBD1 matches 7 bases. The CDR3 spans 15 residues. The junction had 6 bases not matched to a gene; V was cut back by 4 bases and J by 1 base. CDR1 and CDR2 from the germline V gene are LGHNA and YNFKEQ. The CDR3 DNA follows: TGTGCCAGCAGCCTCTTCCGGGACAGCCAAGAGACCCAGTACTTC. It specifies CASSLFRDSQETQYF.

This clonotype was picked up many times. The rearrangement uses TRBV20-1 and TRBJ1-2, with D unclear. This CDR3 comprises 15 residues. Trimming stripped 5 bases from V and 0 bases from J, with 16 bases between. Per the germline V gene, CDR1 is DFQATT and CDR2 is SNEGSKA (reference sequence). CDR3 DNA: TGCAGTGCTTATAGAGCAGGTGTATCTAACTATGGCTACACCTTC. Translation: CSAYRAGVSNYGYTF.

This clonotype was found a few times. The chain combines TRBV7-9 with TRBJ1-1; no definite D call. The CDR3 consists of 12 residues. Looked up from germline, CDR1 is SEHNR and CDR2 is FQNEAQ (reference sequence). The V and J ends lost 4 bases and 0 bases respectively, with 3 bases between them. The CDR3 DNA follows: TGTGCCAGCAGCTCCATGAACACTGAAGCTTTCTTT. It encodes CASSSMNTEAFF.

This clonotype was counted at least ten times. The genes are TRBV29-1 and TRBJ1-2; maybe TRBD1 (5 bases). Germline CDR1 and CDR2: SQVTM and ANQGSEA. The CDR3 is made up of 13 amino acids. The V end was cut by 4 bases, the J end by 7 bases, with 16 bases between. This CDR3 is CSVVREYGGGYTF. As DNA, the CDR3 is TGCAGCGTTGTCAGGGAGTACGGTGGTGGCTACACCTTC.

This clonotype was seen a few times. The DNA of the CDR3 is TGTGCCAGCAGCCAAAGTTGGCAGGGAGGAGGGAACACTGAAGCTTTCTTT. Translated, it gives CASSQSWQGGGNTEAFF. The chain uses TRBV14 and TRBJ1-1; D may be TRBD1 (5 bases). There are 17 residues in the CDR3. Germline V gives CDR1 SGHDN, CDR2 FVKESK. Between the trimmed V and J ends, which lost 2 bases and 1 base, there was a span of 17 bases.

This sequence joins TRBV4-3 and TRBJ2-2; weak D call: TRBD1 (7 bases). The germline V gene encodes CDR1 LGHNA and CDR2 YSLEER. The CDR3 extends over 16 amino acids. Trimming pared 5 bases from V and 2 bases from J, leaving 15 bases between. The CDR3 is CASSGQTGTNTGELFF. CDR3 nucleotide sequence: TGCGCCAGCAGCGGACAGACAGGGACTAACACCGGGGAGCTGTTTTTT.

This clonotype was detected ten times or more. CDR3 nucleotide sequence: TGTGCCAGCAGCTTAGCTTGGGGGACCAGCTACAATGAGCAGTTCTTC. Its translation: CASSLAWGTSYNEQFF. The rearrangement links TRBV7-9 to TRBJ2-1; D possibly matches TRBD1 or TRBD2 (5 bases each). V lost 0 bases, J lost 3 bases, and 12 bases lay in between. Germline CDR1 and CDR2: SEHNR and FQNEAQ (reference sequence). The CDR3 totals 16 residues.

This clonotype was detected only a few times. This CDR3 is CSATGPGNTIYF. Written as DNA, the CDR3 is TGCAGTGCTACCGGACCTGGAAACACCATATATTTT. The chain joins TRBV20-1 to TRBJ1-3; D gene uncertain. Between the trimmed V and J ends, which lost 4 bases and 2 bases, there was a span of 6 bases. The CDR3 consists of 12 residues. Germline assignment: CDR1 DFQATT and CDR2 SNEGSKA (reference sequence).

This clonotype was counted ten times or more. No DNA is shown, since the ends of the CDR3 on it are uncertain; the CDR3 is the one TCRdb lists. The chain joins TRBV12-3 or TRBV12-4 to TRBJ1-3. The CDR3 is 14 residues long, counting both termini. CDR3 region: CASSILGSGNTIYF.

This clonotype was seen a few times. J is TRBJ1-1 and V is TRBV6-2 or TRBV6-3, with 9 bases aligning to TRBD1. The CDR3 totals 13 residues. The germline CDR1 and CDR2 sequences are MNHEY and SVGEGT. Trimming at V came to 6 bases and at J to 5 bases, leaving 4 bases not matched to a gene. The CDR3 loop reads CASRSTGGTEAFF. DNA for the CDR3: TGTGCCAGCAGATCGACAGGGGGGACTGAAGCTTTCTTT.

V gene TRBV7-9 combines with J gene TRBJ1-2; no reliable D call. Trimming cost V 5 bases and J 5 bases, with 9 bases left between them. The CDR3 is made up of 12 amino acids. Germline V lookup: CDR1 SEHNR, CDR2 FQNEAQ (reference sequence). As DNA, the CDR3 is TGTGCCAGCAGCGCGACCGGGTATGGCTACACCTTC. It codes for CASSATGYGYTF.

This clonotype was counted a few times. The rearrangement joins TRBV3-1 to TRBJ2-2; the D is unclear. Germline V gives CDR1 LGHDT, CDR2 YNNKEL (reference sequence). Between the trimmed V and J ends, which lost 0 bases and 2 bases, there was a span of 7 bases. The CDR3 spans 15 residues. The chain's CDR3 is CASSQDYGNTGELFF. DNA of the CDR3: TGTGCCAGCAGCCAAGACTACGGCAACACCGGGGAGCTGTTTTTT. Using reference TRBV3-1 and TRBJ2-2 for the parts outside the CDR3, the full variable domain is DTAVSQTPKYLVTQMGNDKSIKCEQNLGHDTMYWYKQDSKKFLKIMFSYNNKELIINETVPNRFSPKSPDKAHLNLHINSLELGDSAVYFCASSQDYGNTGELFFGEGSRLTVL.

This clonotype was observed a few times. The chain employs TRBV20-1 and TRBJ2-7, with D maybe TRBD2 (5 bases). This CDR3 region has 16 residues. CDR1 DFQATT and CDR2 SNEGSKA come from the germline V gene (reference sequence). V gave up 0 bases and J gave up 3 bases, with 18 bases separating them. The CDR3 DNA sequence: TGCAGTGCTAGAGAGCACGAGCGGCAAGGGCTCTACGAGCAGTACTTC. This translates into CSAREHERQGLYEQYF.

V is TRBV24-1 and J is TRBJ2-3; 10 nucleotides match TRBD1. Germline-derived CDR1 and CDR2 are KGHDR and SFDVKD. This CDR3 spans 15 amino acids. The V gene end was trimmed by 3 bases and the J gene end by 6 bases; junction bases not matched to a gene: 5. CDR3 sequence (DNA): TGTGCCACCAGTGATGACAGGGGGCTGACGGATACGCAGTATTTT. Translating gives CATSDDRGLTDTQYF.

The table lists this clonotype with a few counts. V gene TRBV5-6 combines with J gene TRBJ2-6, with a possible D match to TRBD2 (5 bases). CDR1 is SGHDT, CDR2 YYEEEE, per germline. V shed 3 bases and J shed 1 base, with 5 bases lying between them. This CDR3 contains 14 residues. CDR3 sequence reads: CASSSGSGANVLTF. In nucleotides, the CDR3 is TGTGCCAGCAGCTCGGGGTCTGGGGCCAACGTCCTGACTTTC.

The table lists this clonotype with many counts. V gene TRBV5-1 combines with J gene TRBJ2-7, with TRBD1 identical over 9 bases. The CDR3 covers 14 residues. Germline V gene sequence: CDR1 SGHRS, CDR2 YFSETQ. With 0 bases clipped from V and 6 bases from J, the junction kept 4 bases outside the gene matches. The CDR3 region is CASSLGGQGVEQYF. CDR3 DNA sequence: TGCGCCAGCAGCTTGGGGGGACAGGGAGTCGAGCAGTACTTC. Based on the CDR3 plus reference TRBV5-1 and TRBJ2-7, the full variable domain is KAGVTQTPRYLIKTRGQQVTLSCSPISGHRSVSWYQQTPGQGLQFLFEYFSETQRNKGNFPGRFSGRQFSNSRSEMNVSTLELGDSALYLCASSLGGQGVEQYFGPGTRLTVT.

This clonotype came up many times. The CDR3 is CASNQNPGADTQYF. The CDR3 region has the DNA TGTGCCAGCAATCAAAATCCGGGGGCGGATACGCAGTATTTT. The chain uses TRBV7-2 and TRBJ2-3; D may be TRBD1 or TRBD2 (6 bases each). V lost 7 bases, J lost 6 bases, and 17 bases lay in between. The germline gives CDR1 SGHTA, CDR2 FQGNSA. The CDR3 length is 14 residues.

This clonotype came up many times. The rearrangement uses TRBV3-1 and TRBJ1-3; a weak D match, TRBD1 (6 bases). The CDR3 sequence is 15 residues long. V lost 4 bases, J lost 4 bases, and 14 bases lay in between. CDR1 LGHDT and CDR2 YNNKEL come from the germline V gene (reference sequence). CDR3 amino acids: CASSRRRDIGNTIYF. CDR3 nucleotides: TGTGCCAGCAGCCGCCGTCGGGACATAGGAAACACCATATATTTT.

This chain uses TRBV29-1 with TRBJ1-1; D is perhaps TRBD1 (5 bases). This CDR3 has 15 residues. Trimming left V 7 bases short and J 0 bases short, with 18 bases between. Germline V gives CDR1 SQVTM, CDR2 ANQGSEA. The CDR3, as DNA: TGCAGCGGGAGGGGAGGCTGGGGCATGAACACTGAAGCTTTCTTT. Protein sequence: CSGRGGWGMNTEAFF.

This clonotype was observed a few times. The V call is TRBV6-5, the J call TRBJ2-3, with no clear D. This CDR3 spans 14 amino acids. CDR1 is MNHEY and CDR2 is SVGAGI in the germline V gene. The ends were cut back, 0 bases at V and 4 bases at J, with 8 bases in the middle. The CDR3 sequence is CASSYSMMADTQYF. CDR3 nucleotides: TGTGCCAGCAGTTACTCGATGATGGCAGATACGCAGTATTTT.

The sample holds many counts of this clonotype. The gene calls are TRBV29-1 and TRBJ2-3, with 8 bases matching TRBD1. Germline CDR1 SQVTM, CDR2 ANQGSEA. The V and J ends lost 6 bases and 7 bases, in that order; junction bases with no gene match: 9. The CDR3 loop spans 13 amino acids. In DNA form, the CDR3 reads TGCAGCGTCCCAGGGGGCGGGCGGCATACGCAGTATTTT. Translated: CSVPGGGRHTQYF.

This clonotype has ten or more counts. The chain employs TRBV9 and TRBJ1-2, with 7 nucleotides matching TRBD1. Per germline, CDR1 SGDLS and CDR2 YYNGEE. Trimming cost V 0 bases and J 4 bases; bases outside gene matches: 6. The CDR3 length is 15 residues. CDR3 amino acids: CASSVEGPGGYGYTF. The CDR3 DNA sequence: TGTGCCAGCAGCGTAGAAGGGCCAGGGGGCTATGGCTACACCTTC.

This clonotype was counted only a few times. CDR3 sequence reads: CASSFGDGNTIYF. The CDR3 DNA reads as TGTGCCAGCAGCTTCGGCGATGGAAACACCATATATTTT. This rearrangement joins TRBV7-2 to TRBJ1-3; D is uncertain. The germline gives CDR1 SGHTA, CDR2 FQGNSA. This CDR3 comprises 13 residues. Trimming stripped 3 bases from V and 3 bases from J, with 6 bases between.

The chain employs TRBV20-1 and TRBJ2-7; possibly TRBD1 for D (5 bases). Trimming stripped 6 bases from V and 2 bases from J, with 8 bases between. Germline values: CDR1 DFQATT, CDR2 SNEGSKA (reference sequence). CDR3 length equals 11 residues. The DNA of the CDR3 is TGCAGTGCGCCCAGGGCCTACGAGCAGTACTTC. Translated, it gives CSAPRAYEQYF.

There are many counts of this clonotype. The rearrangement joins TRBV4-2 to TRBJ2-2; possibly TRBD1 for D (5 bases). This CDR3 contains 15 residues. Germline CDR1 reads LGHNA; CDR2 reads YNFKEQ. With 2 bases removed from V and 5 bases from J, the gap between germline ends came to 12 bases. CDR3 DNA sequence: TGTGCCAGCAGCCAAACCTCCCAGGGAACCGGGGAGCTGTTTTTT. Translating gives CASSQTSQGTGELFF.

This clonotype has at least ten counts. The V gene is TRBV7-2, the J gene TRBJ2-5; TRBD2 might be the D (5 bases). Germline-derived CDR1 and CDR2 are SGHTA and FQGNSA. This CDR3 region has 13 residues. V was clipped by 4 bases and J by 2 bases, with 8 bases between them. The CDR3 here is CASSSRRQETQYF. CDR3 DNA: TGTGCCAGCAGCTCCCGGAGGCAAGAGACCCAGTACTTC.

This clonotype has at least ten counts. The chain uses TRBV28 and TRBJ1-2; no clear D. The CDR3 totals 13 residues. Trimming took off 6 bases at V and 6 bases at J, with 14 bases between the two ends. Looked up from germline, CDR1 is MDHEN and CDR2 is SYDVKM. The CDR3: CASSRRVSDGYTF. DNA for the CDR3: TGTGCCAGCAGCCGGCGGGTCTCTGATGGCTACACCTTC.

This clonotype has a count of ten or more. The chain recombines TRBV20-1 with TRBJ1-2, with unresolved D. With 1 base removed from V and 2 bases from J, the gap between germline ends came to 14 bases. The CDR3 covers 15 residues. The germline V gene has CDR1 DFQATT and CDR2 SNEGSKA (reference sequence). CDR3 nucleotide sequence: TGCAGTGCTAGAGGGAGGGCGGGTTTGAACTATGGCTACACCTTC. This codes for CSARGRAGLNYGYTF.

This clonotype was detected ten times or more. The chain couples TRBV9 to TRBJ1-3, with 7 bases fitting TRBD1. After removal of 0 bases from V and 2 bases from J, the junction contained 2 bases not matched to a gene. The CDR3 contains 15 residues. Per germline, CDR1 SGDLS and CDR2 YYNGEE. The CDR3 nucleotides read TGTGCCAGCAGCGTAGAAGGGACAGCTGGAAACACCATATATTTT. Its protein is CASSVEGTAGNTIYF.

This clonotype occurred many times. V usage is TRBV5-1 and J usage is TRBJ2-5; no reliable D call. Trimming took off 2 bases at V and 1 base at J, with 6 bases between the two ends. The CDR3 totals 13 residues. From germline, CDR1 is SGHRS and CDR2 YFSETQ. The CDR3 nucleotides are TGCGCCAGCAGCTTAGGAGTCCAAGAGACCCAGTACTTC. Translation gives CASSLGVQETQYF. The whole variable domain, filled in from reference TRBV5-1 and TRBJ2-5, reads KAGVTQTPRYLIKTRGQQVTLSCSPISGHRSVSWYQQTPGQGLQFLFEYFSETQRNKGNFPGRFSGRQFSNSRSEMNVSTLELGDSALYLCASSLGVQETQYFGPGTRLLVL.